This T cell receptor beta chain was found in a study of blood T cell repertoires in COVID-19. The CDR3 contains 14 residues. The germline CDR1 and CDR2 sequences are ENHRY and SYGVKD. After removal of 10 bases from V and 7 bases from J, the junction contained 13 bases not matched to a gene. Clones were sequenced by immunoSEQ multiplex PCR, and TCRdb holds only the in-frame ones, with some missing. This sample has roughly 90,000 clones, with around 85% found just once. The rearrangement links TRBV10-3 to TRBJ2-3, with 8 bases fitting TRBD2. The receptor's source is a woman of 80 years or more with COVID-19, enrolled during active disease. Sample: peripheral blood. The CDR3 DNA sequence: TGTGCCACCCACGGCGATAGCGGGGACCATACGCAGTATTTT. This sequence encodes CATHGDSGDHTQYF.